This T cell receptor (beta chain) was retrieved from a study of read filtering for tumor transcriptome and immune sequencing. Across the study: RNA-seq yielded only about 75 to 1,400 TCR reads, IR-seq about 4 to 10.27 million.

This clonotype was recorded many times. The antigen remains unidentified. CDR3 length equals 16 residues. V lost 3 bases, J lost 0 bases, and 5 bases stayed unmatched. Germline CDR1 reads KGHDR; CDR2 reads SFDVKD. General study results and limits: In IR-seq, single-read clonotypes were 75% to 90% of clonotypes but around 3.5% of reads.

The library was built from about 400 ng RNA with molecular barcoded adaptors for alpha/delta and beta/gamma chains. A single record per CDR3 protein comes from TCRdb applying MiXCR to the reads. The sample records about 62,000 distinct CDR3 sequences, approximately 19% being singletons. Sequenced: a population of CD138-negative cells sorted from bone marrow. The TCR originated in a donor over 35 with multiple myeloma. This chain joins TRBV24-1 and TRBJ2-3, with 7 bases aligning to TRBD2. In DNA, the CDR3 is TGTGCCACCAGTGATCCGGGACTAACTAGCACAGATACGCAGTATTTT. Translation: CATSDPGLTSTDTQYF.